This TCR beta chain was retrieved from a study of response to subunit inactivated influenza vaccine. Via MiXCR, TCRdb re-called the RT-PCR reads, giving one row per CDR3 protein. The table records about 520,000 distinct CDR3 sequences, 6.5% to 8% of them present only once. General study findings and limits: The authors suggested that every seasonal influenza vaccination recruits few new T cells.

As for this clonotype: Its antigen is not known.

The CDR3 spans 14 residues. CDR1 and CDR2 (germline): SGHTA, FQGNSA. Between the trimmed V and J ends, which lost 3 bases and 7 bases, there was a span of 12 bases. The origin of this receptor is a man aged 50 to 75 who received an inactivated influenza vaccine. The sequenced sample was PBMCs from blood, obtained 23 months after vaccination. The V and J genes are TRBV7-2 and TRBJ1-4; D is uncertain. CDR3: CASSFLANVEKLFF. CDR3 DNA: TGTGCCAGCAGCTTCCTCGCAAATGTTGAAAAACTGTTTTTT. Full variable domain (missing parts from reference TRBV7-2 and TRBJ1-4): GAGVSQSPSNKVTEKGKDVELRCDPISGHTALYWYRQSLGQGLEFLIYFQGNSAPDKSGLPSDRFSAERTGGSVSTLTIQRTQQEDSAVYLCASSFLANVEKLFFGSGTQLSVL.